The 2 T cell receptor beta chains below come from one sample, sequenced in a study of identical twins. TCRdb reprocessed the 5' RACE reads with MiXCR, giving one entry per CDR3 protein. Here the sample spans approximately 470,000 distinct CDR3 sequences, 14% being singletons. Separately, the same data were catalogued under a study of yellow fever vaccine responses in identical twins.

Material for sequencing was CD4+ T cells sorted from blood. The receptors here all came from a woman aged 18-29 years in good health.

This clonotype was observed once. The chain recombines TRBV20-1 with TRBJ2-5; tentatively, D is TRBD1 or TRBD2 (6 bases each). The CDR3 extends over 15 amino acids. CDR1 is DFQATT, CDR2 SNEGSKA, per germline (reference sequence). V was shortened by 2 bases and J by 5 bases, with 18 bases between the two germline ends. CDR3 nucleotide sequence: TGCAGTGCTAGACGCCCCAGCGGAGGGGGGGAGACCCAGTACTTC. Its protein is CSARRPSGGGETQYF.

This chain joins TRBV20-1 and TRBJ1-1, with a possible D match to TRBD1 (5 bases). From germline, CDR1 is DFQATT and CDR2 SNEGSKA (reference sequence). V lost 4 bases and J 0 bases, leaving 21 bases between the germline ends. The CDR3 is made up of 17 amino acids. For the CDR3, the DNA is TGCAGTGCTATTATGCAGGGAAGGGGACTAATGAACACTGAAGCTTTCTTT. Amino acid sequence: CSAIMQGRGLMNTEAFF.